The text below deals with one T cell receptor beta chain. The target antigen is unknown. The data stem from a study of chemoradiotherapy in HPV16-positive cancers. Measured with immunoSEQ multiplex PCR; TCRdb has only the in-frame clones, and not every one. The sample consists of 20,000 or so clones, approximately 89% of them appearing once. The V and J ends lost 4 bases and 2 bases respectively, with 9 bases between them. Germline lookup yields CDR1 SQVTM and CDR2 ANQGSEA. The CDR3 is made up of 13 amino acids. Notes on the study in general: Only a couple of HPV16-positive patients supplied the functional HPV-specificity definition. Non-HPV-specific T cells did not expand in tumors during treatment, whereas candidate HPV-specific clones and E7-related motifs did.

Over chemoradiotherapy, repertoires were sampled more than once. This TCR was sampled from a human donor with HPV-associated anogenital cancer. This chain connects TRBV29-1 to TRBJ1-3; tentative D call: TRBD1 (5 bases). The sequencing here drew on blood, taken from a patient who underwent chemoradiotherapy. As DNA, the CDR3 is TGCAGCGTTGCAGGGAACCCTGGAAACACCATATATTTT. As protein: CSVAGNPGNTIYF. Full variable domain (remainder filled in from reference TRBV29-1 and TRBJ1-3): SAVISQKPSRDICQRGTSLTIQCQVDSQVTMMFWYRQQPGQSLTLIATANQGSEATYESGFVIDKFPISRPNLTFSTLTVSNMSPEDSSIYLCSVAGNPGNTIYFGEGSWLTVV.